This entry concerns a single TCR beta chain. The antigen remains undetermined. From germline, CDR1 is MDHEN and CDR2 SYDVKM. This CDR3 has 13 residues. V was pared by 7 bases and J by 0 bases, with 6 bases between. Here immunoSEQ multiplex PCR was the method, and the copy in TCRdb shows in-frame clones only, minus some. The repertoire holds around 55,000 clones, with about 90% as singletons. The data originate from a study of OX40 agonist ivuxolimab in advanced cancers. General study results and limits: Normalized T-cell clonal expansion was also low in a subset of nonresponders. Partial responders treated at 0.1-3.0 mg/kg exhibited clonal expansion among the lowest measured. Clones of CD4+ and CD8+ blood T cells grew by week 6 at doses of 0.1 to 3.0 mg/kg.

With autoimmune disease history or systemic immunosuppression, patients were excluded. This sequence was found in an adult with an advanced solid tumor such as melanoma, head and neck, liver or kidney cancer. Sequencing was performed on CD4+ or CD8+ T cells sorted from blood, taken in a trial of the OX40 agonist ivuxolimab. The chain carries TRBV28 and TRBJ2-2; D remains ambiguous. CDR3 loop: CASIKTNTGELFF. The CDR3 DNA is TGTGCCAGCATTAAGACGAACACCGGGGAGCTGTTTTTT.